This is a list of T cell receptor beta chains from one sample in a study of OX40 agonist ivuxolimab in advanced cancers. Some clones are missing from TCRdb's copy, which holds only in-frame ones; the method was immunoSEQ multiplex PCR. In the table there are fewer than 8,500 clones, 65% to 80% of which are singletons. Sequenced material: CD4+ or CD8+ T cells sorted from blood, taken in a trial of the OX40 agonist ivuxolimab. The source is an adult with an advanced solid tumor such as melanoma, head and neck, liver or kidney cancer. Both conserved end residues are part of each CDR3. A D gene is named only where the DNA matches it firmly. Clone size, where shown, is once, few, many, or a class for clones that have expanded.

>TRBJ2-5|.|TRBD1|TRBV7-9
CASSFSGPGGYVETQYF
TGTGCCAGCAGCTTTTCGGGGCCAGGGGGTTATGTTGAGACCCAGTACTTC
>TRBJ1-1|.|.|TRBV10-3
CAIFQGTEAFF
TGTGCCATCTTCCAGGGTACTGAAGCTTTCTTT
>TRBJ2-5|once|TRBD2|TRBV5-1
CASSTSGGLQETQYF
TGCGCCAGCAGCACAAGCGGGGGACTCCAAGAGACCCAGTACTTC
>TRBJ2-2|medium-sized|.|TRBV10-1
CASSEGFANTGELFF
TGCGCCAGCAGTGAAGGCTTTGCCAACACCGGGGAGCTGTTTTTT
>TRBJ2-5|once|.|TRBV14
CASSQLDGTQETQYF
TGTGCCAGCAGCCAACTCGACGGGACCCAAGAGACCCAGTACTTC
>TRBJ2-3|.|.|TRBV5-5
CASSLPDSRLTDTQYF
TGTGCCAGCAGCTTGCCCGACAGCCGACTCACAGATACGCAGTATTTT
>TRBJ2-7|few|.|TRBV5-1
CASSFRTANTFYEQYF
TGCGCCAGCAGCTTCCGGACAGCCAACACCTTCTACGAGCAGTACTTC
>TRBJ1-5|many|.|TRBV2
CASSEGIGNQPQHF
TGTGCCAGCAGTGAGGGGATCGGCAATCAGCCCCAGCATTTT
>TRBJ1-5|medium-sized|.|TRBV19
CASAAVSNQPQHF
TGTGCCAGCGCGGCCGTTAGCAATCAGCCCCAGCATTTT
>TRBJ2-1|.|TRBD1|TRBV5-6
CASSPGQGPYNEQFF
TGTGCCAGCAGCCCCGGACAGGGCCCCTACAATGAGCAGTTCTTC
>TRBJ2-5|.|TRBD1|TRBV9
CASSVGTEETQYF
TGTGCCAGCAGCGTCGGGACAGAAGAGACCCAGTACTTC
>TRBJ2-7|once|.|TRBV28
CASSPPRGPYEQYF
TGTGCCAGCAGTCCGCCCCGGGGACCCTACGAGCAGTACTTC
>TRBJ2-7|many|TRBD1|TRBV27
CASRTGGIEQYF
TGTGCCAGCCGGACAGGGGGTATCGAGCAGTACTTC
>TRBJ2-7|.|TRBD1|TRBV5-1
CASSDRDRGSYEQYF
TGCGCCAGCAGCGACCGGGACAGGGGGTCCTACGAGCAGTACTTC
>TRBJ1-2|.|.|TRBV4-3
CASSQDDTGFLGYTF
TGCGCCAGCAGCCAAGATGACACAGGGTTCTTGGGCTACACCTTC
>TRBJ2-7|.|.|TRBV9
CASSVGGPTTEQYF
TGTGCCAGCAGCGTAGGAGGGCCCACTACAGAGCAGTACTTC
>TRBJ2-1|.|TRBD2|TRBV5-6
CASTPGLSFNEQFF
TGTGCCAGTACTCCGGGACTATCCTTCAATGAGCAGTTCTTC
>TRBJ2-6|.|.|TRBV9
CASSAKWVSGANVLTF
TGTGCCAGCAGCGCTAAGTGGGTCTCTGGGGCCAACGTCCTGACTTTC
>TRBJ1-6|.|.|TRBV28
CASSLTGYSSPLHF
TGTGCCAGCAGTTTAACGGGGTATAGTTCACCCCTCCACTTT
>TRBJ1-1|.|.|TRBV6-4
CASSDSENTEAFF
TGTGCCAGCAGTGATAGTGAGAACACTGAAGCTTTCTTT
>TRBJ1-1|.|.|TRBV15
CATSGTVEGTEAFF
TGTGCCACCAGCGGTACAGTGGAGGGCACTGAAGCTTTCTTT
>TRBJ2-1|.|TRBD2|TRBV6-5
CASRDSGGNNEQFF
TGTGCCAGCAGAGACTCGGGGGGAAACAATGAGCAGTTCTTC
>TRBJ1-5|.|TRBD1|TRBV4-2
CASSPQGDSNQPQHF
TGTGCCAGCAGCCCCCAGGGGGACAGCAATCAGCCCCAGCATTTT
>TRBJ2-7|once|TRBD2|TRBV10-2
CASSATQRGGRYEQYF
TGCGCCAGCAGTGCCACGCAGCGGGGGGGCAGGTACGAGCAGTACTTC
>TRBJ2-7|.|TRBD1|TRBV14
CASSPGRGRREQYF
TGTGCCAGCAGCCCCGGTAGGGGGCGTAGGGAGCAGTACTTC
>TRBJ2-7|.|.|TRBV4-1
CASSQGVTPAYEQYF
TGCGCCAGCAGCCAAGGGGTCACTCCCGCCTACGAGCAGTACTTC
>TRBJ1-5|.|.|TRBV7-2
CASSLYGLSNQPQHF
TGTGCCAGCAGCTTATATGGATTGAGCAATCAGCCCCAGCATTTT
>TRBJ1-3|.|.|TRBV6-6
CATKQGSGGNTIYF
TGTGCCACAAAACAGGGCTCGGGGGGAAACACCATATATTTT
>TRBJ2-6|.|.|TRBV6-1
CASSELQGSGANVLTF
TGTGCCAGCAGTGAACTTCAGGGTTCTGGGGCCAACGTCCTGACTTTC
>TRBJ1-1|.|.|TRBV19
CASSIVGGHTEAFF
TGTGCCAGTAGTATAGTCGGCGGACACACTGAAGCTTTCTTT
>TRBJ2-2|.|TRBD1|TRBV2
CASSDGTGASNTGELFF
TGTGCCAGCAGTGACGGGACAGGGGCCTCGAACACCGGGGAGCTGTTTTTT
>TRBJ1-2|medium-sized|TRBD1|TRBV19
CASSVRGRDYGYTF
TGTGCCAGTAGTGTAAGGGGGCGCGACTATGGCTACACCTTC
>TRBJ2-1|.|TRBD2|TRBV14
CASSQTSGGAEQFF
TGTGCCAGCAGCCAGACTAGCGGGGGGGCTGAGCAGTTCTTC
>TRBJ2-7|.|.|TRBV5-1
CASSLAGHYEQYF
TGCGCCAGCAGCTTGGCAGGGCATTACGAGCAGTACTTC
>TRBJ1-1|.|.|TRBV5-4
CASSPTPGGDVTEAFF
TGTGCCAGCAGCCCCACGCCCGGGGGCGATGTCACTGAAGCTTTCTTT
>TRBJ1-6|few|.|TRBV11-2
CASSWDPGDSPLHF
TGTGCCAGCAGCTGGGATCCAGGCGACTCACCCCTCCACTTT
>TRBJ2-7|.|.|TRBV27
CASSPSRGEYEQYF
TGTGCCAGCAGTCCTAGTAGGGGCGAGTACGAGCAGTACTTC
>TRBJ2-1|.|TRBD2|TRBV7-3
CASSSEGAGGPYEQFF
TGTGCCAGCAGCTCTGAGGGAGCGGGGGGGCCTTATGAGCAGTTCTTC
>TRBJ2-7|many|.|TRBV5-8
CASSLGQGGQYF
TGTGCCAGCAGCTTGGGCCAGGGAGGGCAGTACTTC
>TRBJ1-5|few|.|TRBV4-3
CASSQNTDGSNQPQHF
TGCGCCAGCAGCCAAAATACTGATGGGAGCAATCAGCCCCAGCATTTT
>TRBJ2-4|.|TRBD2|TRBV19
CASTLRGFGAKNIQYF
TGTGCCAGTACCCTGCGGGGGTTCGGAGCCAAAAACATTCAGTACTTC
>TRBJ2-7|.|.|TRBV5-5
CASSQDEGTSYEQYF
TGTGCCAGCAGCCAAGACGAGGGAACCTCCTACGAGCAGTACTTC